This paragraph reports one T cell receptor (beta chain). This clone was recorded a few times. Its recognized antigen is unknown. No base-level quality is on record; no much larger clone is a single base apart. Eligible patients were adults with ileal or ileocolonic Crohn's disease who had an indication for ileocolonic resection. Whole ileal mucosal biopsies were kept frozen at -80 degrees C prior to DNA extraction. A TRizol-based method was used to extract genomic DNA from the frozen whole biopsies, and the DNA was quantified with a NanoDrop 2000 spectrophotometer. For commercial TCRB immunosequencing, five hundred nanograms of biopsy DNA were submitted for each sample. Adaptive Biotechnology amplified CDR3 regions from genomic DNA with a two-step multiplex PCR that controlled for amplification bias. Primers for every V and J gene segment were used in the first PCR, and barcodes and Illumina adapters were added in the second PCR. An Illumina instrument was used to sequence the CDR3 libraries. The original pipeline was this. Analysis combined the vendor-provided pipelines with custom analysis of raw data in R/Bioconductor under R version 3.3.0. Clonality, ranging from 0 to 1, was calculated as the inverse of the normalised Shannon entropy of all productive clones. The repertoire share taken up by the top 100 clones defined high-frequency clones, and only clones that passed a 95% confidence test were kept. The Simpson index measured repertoire diversity, and the Morisita-Horn index measured overlap between samples. The table comes from immuneACCESS by way of TCRdb, which keeps in-frame sequences with V and J called. Part of the clones is missing from these tables; in studies checked, under half for an unresolved V gene and the rest for unknown reasons. From that table come the V and J calls and clone size; the DNA was used to work out D and trimming. The sample records around 4,800 clones, 87% of which are singletons. The ten largest clones capture 4.5% to 6% of the sample.

CDR1 MDHEN and CDR2 SYDVKM are derived from the germline V gene. V is reduced by 4 bases and J by 5 bases, leaving a spacing of 18 bases between them. The CDR3 starts with the cysteine, ends with the phenylalanine, and has 16 residues. Only the CDR3 part of the read is kept: 48 bases, read in frame from the first base. The source of the sample is a study of T cell repertoires in ileal Crohn's disease (dated by TCRdb to between 2017 and 2020). Study-wide context: The median duration of disease was approximately 7.9 years, and at the time of surgery around 40% of patients were active smokers. Surgery was performed for a complication in all patients, with stricturing disease in 61% and penetrating disease in approximately 40%. Roughly half of the patients were given postoperative therapy, with 18 on anti-TNF agents and about a dozen on thiopurines. TCR repertoire analysis was performed in fewer than 70 Crohn's disease patients drawn from a prospective multicentre cohort. The study was conducted in parallel with a multicentre cohort that was designed to identify predictors of early endoscopic recurrence following ileocolonic resection. Endoscopic postoperative recurrence was defined as a Rutgeerts score above i0. A total of 171 mucosal samples from some 60 patients were sequenced, with samples obtained at several locations on the surgical specimen and at postoperative endoscopy. What the work shows at the level of the full study, not this receptor alone: Compared with non-smokers, patients who were active smokers at surgery showed a significantly higher proportion of clonal expansions (approximately 26% vs 20%, p=0.02). Endoscopic recurrence was linked to a higher percentage of high-frequency clones at surgery, and recurrence occurred in every patient whose clonality exceeded 26.8% (18/57). Mucosal CD4 and CD8 T cells were sorted and sequenced only in a subgroup of patients, the size of which was not stated. Sorted CD8 T cells carried more high-frequency clones than CD4 T cells, suggesting mucosal expansions were mainly CD8.

The receptor chain draws on TRBV28 and TRBJ1-5; D gene: possibly TRBD1, on 6 matching bases. Sequenced: ileal tissue. The source is an adult with Crohn's disease. The DNA sequence is TGTGCCAGCAGTTCTGAAGGCGGGGGGCGGCATCAGCCCCAGCATTTT. The encoded protein is CASSSEGGGRHQPQHF.